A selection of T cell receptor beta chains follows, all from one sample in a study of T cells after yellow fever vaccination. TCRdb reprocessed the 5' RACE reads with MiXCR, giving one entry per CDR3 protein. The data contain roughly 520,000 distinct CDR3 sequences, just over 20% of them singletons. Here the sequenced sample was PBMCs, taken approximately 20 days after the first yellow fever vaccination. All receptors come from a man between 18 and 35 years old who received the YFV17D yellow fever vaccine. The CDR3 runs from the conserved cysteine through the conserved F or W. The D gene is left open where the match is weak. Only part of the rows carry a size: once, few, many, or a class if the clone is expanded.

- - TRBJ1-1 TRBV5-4 CASSWRYRNTEAFF TGTGCCAGCAGCTGGAGGTACAGGAACACTGAAGCTTTCTTT
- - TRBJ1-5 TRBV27 CASSPNTVISNQPQHF TGTGCCAGCAGTCCAAACACCGTTATTAGCAATCAGCCCCAGCATTTT
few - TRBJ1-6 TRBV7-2 CASGSSRVSPLHF TGTGCCAGCGGTTCATCACGGGTTTCACCCCTCCACTTT
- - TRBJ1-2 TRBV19 CASSSRQSGYTF TGTGCCAGTAGTTCACGACAGTCAGGCTACACCTTC
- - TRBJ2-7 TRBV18 CASSAGGLSSYEQYF TGTGCCAGCTCAGCTGGGGGGCTCAGCTCCTACGAGCAGTACTTC
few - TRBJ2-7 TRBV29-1 CSVARGSAYEQYF TGCAGCGTTGCCCGGGGATCGGCCTACGAGCAGTACTTC
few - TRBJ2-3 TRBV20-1 CSGPIQVGTDTQYF TGCAGTGGCCCGATCCAGGTGGGCACAGATACGCAGTATTTT
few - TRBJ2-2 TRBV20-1 CSARDRVFTNTGELFF TGCAGTGCTAGAGACCGGGTTTTTACGAACACCGGGGAGCTGTTTTTT
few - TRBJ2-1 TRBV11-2 CASSFGGAHNEQFF TGTGCCAGCAGCTTCGGGGGCGCCCACAATGAGCAGTTCTTC
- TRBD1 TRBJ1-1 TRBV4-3 CASSQRGGQVAAFF TGCGCCAGCAGCCAACGGGGGGGACAGGTCGCAGCTTTCTTT
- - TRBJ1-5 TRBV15 CATSRGGRPQPF TGTGCCACCAGCAGAGGGGGACGGCCCCAGCCTTTT
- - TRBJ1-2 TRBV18 CASSPKTLNYGYTF TGTGCCAGCTCACCGAAGACCCTTAACTATGGCTACACCTTC
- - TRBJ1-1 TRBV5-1 CASSGLNPGATEAFF TGCGCCAGCAGCGGATTGAACCCGGGGGCGACTGAAGCTTTCTTT
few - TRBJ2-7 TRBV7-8 CASSSTPYEQYF TGTGCCAGCAGCTCAACTCCCTACGAGCAGTACTTC
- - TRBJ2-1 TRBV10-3 CAISGTHNEQFF TGTGCCATCAGTGGAACACACAATGAGCAGTTCTTC
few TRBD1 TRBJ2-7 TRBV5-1 CASSGPGTGVRQYF TGCGCCAGCAGCGGCCCAGGGACAGGGGTTAGGCAGTACTTC
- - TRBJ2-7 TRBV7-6 CASSSGASEQYF TGTGCCAGCAGCTCAGGGGCCTCCGAGCAGTACTTC
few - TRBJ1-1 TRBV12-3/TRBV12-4 CAASQGGDEAFF TGTGCCGCCTCACAGGGTGGAGATGAAGCTTTCTTT
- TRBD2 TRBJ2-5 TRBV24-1 CATSDSRRAGGEKETQYF TGTGCCACCAGTGATTCCCGGCGGGCGGGGGGCGAAAAAGAGACCCAGTACTTC
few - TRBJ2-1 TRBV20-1 CSARDGAGSSYNEQFF TGCAGTGCTAGAGATGGGGCGGGGAGCTCCTACAATGAGCAGTTCTTC
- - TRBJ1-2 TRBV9 CASSVEGSKTFNYGYTF TGTGCCAGCAGCGTAGAAGGGTCCAAGACCTTTAACTATGGCTACACCTTC
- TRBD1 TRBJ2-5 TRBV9 CASSEPGTGGEETQYF TGTGCCAGCAGCGAACCCGGGACAGGGGGCGAAGAGACCCAGTACTTC
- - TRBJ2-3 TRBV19 CASRSQGAIPSTDTQYF TGTGCCAGTAGGTCCCAAGGGGCGATCCCTAGCACAGATACGCAGTATTTT
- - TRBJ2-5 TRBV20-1 CSASPAGQETQYF TGCAGTGCTAGCCCCGCAGGGCAAGAGACCCAGTACTTC
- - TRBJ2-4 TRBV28 CASSLNQGLDIQYF TGTGCCAGCAGCCTAAACCAGGGTTTGGACATTCAGTACTTC
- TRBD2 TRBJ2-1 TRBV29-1 CSVERGEAEQFF TGCAGCGTTGAACGGGGGGAGGCTGAGCAGTTCTTC
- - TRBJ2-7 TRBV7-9 CASSLVAGGLVYEQYF TGTGCCAGCAGCTTAGTGGCAGGCGGCCTTGTCTACGAGCAGTACTTC
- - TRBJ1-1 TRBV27 CASSLFGGPEAFF TGTGCCAGCAGTTTATTCGGGGGGCCTGAAGCTTTCTTT
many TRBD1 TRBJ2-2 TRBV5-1 CASSGTGTVSTGELFF TGCGCCAGCAGCGGAACCGGGACAGTGAGCACCGGGGAGCTGTTTTTT
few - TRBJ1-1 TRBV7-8 CASSPKSGLGTEAFF TGTGCCAGCAGCCCCAAGTCAGGTCTCGGGACTGAAGCTTTCTTT
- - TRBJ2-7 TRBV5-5 CASSRPPRGREQYF TGTGCCAGCAGCCGTCCCCCCAGGGGACGCGAGCAGTACTTC
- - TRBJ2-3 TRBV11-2 CASSLVGEGTDTQYF TGTGCCAGCAGCTTGGTGGGAGAGGGCACAGATACGCAGTATTTT
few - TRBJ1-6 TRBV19 CASSKGAGNSPLHF TGTGCCAGTAGTAAAGGGGCGGGAAATTCACCCCTCCACTTT
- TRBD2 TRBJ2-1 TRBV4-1 CASSNIVSGGEQFF TGCGCCAGCAGCAACATTGTAAGCGGGGGTGAGCAGTTCTTC
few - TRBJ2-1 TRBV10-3 CAIGAYNEQFF TGTGCCATCGGGGCTTACAATGAGCAGTTCTTC
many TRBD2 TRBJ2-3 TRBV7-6 CASTSGTSSTDTQYF TGTGCCAGCACCTCCGGGACTAGCAGCACAGATACGCAGTATTTT
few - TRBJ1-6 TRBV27 CASSPWIRAPLHF TGTGCCAGCAGTCCGTGGATCCGGGCACCCCTCCACTTT
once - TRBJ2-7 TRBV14 CASSQDPYEQYF TGTGCCAGCAGCCAAGACCCCTACGAGCAGTACTTC
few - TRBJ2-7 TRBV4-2 CASSQDGAGSSYEQYF TGTGCCAGCAGCCAAGATGGGGCGGGTAGCTCCTACGAGCAGTACTTC
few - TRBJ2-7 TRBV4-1 CASSQDWGPSEQYF TGCGCCAGCAGCCAAGATTGGGGCCCTTCCGAGCAGTACTTC
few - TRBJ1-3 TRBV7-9 CASSPPGHSGNTIYF TGTGCCAGCAGCCCGCCCGGTCACTCTGGAAACACCATATATTTT
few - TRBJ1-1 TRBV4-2 CASSQAGGKAFF TGTGCCAGCAGCCAAGCCGGAGGGAAAGCTTTCTTT
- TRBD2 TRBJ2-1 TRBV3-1 CASSQGLAGNNEQFF TGTGCCAGCAGCCAAGGACTAGCGGGAAACAATGAGCAGTTCTTC
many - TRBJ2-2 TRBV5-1 CASSTGQNTGELFF TGTGCCAGCAGTACGGGACAGAACACCGGGGAGCTGTTTTTT
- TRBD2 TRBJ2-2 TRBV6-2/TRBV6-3 CASSSRGGRAGELFF TGTGCCAGCAGTTCCCGCGGGGGTCGTGCCGGGGAGCTGTTTTTT
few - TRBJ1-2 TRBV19 CASSIRTLSRGYTF TGTGCCAGTAGTATAAGGACTCTAAGTCGTGGCTACACCTTC
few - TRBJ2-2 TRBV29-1 CSVEDGTGELFF TGCAGCGTTGAAGATGGGACCGGGGAGCTGTTTTTT
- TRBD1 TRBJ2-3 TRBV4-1 CASSALPDRGEFGTDTQYF TGCGCCAGCAGCGCCTTGCCGGACAGGGGTGAATTCGGCACAGATACGCAGTATTTT
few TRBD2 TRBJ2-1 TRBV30 CAWSKTLAGEQFF TGTGCCTGGAGTAAGACATTAGCGGGGGAGCAGTTCTTC